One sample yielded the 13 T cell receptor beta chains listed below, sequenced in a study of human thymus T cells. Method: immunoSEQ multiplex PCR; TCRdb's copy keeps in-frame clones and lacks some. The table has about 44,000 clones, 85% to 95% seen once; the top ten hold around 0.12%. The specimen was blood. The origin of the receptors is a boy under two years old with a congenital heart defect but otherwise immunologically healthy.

CDR3 sequence: CASSALYSGEETQYF. The CDR3 DNA follows: TGTGCCAGCAGCGCCCTTTACTCCGGGGAAGAGACCCAGTACTTC. The chain links TRBV7-6 to TRBJ2-5, with D perhaps TRBD2 (5 bases). In germline, CDR1 is SGHVS, CDR2 FNYEAQ. CDR3 length: 15 amino acids. Trimming took 5 bases from V and 3 from J, leaving 16 bases between them. The variable domain in full, with the rest retrieved from reference TRBV7-6 and TRBJ2-5, is GAGVSQSPRYKVTKRGQDVALRCDPISGHVSLYWYRQALGQGPEFLTYFNYEAQQDKSGLPNDRFSAERPEGSISTLTIQRTEQRDSAMYRCASSALYSGEETQYFGPGTRLLVL.

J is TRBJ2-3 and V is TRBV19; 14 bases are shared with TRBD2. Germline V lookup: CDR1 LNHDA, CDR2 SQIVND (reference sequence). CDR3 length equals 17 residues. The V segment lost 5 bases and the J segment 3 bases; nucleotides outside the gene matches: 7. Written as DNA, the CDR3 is TGTGCCAGTAGTTCCACCGGGACTAGCGGGAGTACAGATACGCAGTATTTT. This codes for CASSSTGTSGSTDTQYF.

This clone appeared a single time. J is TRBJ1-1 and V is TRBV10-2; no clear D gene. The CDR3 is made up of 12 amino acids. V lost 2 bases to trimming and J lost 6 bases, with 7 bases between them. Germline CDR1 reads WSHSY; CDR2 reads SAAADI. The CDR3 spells CASSEGVAEAFF. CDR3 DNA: TGCGCCAGCAGTGAGGGGGTGGCTGAAGCTTTCTTT.

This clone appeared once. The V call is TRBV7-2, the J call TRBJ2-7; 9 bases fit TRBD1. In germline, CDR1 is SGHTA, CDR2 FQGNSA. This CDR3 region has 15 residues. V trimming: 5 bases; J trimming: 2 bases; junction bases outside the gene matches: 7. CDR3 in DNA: TGTGCCAGCAGCCTGAGGACAGGGGACGCCTACGAGCAGTACTTC. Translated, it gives CASSLRTGDAYEQYF.

The CDR3 nucleotides are TGTGCCAGCAGCTTAATGGGGTACAATGAGCAGTTCTTC. Amino acids: CASSLMGYNEQFF. The chain links TRBV7-3 to TRBJ2-1; D is uncertain. Per germline, CDR1 SGHTA and CDR2 FQGTGA. This CDR3 has 13 residues. V dropped 1 base and J dropped 4 bases, with 5 bases sitting between them.

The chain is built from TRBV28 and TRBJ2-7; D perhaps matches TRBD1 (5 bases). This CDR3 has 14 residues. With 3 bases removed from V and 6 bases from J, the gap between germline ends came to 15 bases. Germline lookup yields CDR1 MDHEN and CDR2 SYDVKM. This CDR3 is CASSLNRKGFEQYF. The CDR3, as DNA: TGTGCCAGCAGTTTGAACAGGAAAGGGTTCGAGCAGTACTTC.

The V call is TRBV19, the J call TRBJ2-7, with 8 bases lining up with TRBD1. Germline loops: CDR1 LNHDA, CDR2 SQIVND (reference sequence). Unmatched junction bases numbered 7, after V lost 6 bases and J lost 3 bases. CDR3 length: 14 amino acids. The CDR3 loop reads CASRGRGPLYEQYF. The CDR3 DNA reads TGTGCCAGTAGGGGCAGGGGGCCCCTCTACGAGCAGTACTTC.

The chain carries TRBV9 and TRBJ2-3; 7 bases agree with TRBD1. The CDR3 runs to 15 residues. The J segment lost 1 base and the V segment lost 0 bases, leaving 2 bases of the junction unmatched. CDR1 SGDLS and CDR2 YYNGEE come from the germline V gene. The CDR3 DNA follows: TGTGCCAGCAGCGTAGAGGGGGCAGGCACAGATACGCAGTATTTT. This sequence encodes CASSVEGAGTDTQYF.

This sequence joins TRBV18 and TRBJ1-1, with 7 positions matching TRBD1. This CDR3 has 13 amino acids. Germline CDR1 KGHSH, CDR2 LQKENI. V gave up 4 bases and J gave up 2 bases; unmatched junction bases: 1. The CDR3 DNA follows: TGTGCCAGCTCACAGGGGGCAAACACTGAAGCTTTCTTT. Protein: CASSQGANTEAFF.

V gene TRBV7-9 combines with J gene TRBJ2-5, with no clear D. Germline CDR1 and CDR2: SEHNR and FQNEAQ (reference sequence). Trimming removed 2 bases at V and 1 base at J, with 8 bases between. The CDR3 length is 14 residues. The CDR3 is CASSLRHGQETQYF. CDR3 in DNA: TGTGCCAGCAGCTTACGGCACGGCCAAGAGACCCAGTACTTC.

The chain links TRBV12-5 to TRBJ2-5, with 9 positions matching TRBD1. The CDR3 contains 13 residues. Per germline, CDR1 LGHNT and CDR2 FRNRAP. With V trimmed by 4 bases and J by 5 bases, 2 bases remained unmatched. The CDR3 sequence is CASGWDRAETQYF. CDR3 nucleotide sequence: TGTGCTAGTGGTTGGGACAGGGCCGAGACCCAGTACTTC.

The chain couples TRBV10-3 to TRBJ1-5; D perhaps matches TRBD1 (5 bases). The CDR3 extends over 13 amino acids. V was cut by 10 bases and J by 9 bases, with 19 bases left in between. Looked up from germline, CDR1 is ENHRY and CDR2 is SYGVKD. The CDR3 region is CATTRDRLMPQHF. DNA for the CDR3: TGTGCCACCACAAGGGACCGACTAATGCCCCAGCATTTT.

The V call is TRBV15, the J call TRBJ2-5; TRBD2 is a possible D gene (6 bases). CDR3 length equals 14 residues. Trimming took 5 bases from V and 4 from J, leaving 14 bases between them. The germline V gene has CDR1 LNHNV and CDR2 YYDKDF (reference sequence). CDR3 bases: TGTGCCACCAGCGGCGGGACTTGGGGAGAGACCCAGTACTTC. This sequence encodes CATSGGTWGETQYF.